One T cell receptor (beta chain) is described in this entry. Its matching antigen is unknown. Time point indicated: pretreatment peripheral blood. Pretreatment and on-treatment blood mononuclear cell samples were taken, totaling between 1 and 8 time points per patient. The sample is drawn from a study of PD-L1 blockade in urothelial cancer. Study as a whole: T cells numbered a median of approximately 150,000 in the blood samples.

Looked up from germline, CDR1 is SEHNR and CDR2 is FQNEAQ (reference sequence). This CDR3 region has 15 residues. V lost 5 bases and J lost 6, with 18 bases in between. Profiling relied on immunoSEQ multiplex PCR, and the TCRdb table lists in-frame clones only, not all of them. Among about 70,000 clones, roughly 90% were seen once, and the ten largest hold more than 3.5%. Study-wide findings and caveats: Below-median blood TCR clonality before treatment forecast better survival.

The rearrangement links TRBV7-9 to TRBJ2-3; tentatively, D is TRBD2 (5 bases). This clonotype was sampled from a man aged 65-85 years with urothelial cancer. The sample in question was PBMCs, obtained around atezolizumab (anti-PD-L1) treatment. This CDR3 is CASSPGGRVQDTQYF. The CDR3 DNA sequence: TGTGCCAGCAGCCCTGGCGGGCGGGTGCAGGATACGCAGTATTTT.